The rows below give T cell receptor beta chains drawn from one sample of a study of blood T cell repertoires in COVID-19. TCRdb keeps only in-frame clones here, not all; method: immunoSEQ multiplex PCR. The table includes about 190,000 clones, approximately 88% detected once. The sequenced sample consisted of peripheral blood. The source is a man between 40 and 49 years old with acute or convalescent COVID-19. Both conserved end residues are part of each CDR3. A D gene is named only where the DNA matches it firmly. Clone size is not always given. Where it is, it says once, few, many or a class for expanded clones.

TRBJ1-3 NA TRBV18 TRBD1 CASSPVGQAASGNTIYF TGTGCCAGCTCACCTGTCGGACAGGCCGCCTCTGGAAACACCATATATTTT
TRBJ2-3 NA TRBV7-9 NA CASSLSGSTDTQYF TGTGCCAGCAGCCTAAGCGGTAGCACAGATACGCAGTATTTT
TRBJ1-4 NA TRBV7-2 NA CASTAGGTREKLFF TGTGCCAGCACCGCGGGAGGTACTCGAGAAAAACTGTTTTTT
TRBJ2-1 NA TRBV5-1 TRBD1 CASSRDRGPNSYNEQFF TGCGCCAGCAGCCGTGACAGGGGACCCAACTCCTACAATGAGCAGTTCTTC
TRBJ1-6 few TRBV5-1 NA CASSLPRQNSPLHF TGCGCCAGCAGCTTGCCCAGACAGAATTCACCCCTCCACTTT
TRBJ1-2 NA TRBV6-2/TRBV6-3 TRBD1 CASSYPQGAGYGYTF TGTGCCAGCAGTTACCCGCAGGGGGCTGGCTATGGCTACACCTTC
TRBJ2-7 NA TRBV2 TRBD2 CASIGLADFSYEQYF TGTGCCAGCATAGGACTAGCGGACTTCTCCTACGAGCAGTACTTC
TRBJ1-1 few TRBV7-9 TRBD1 CASSFVGQGVVRTEAFF TGTGCCAGCAGCTTCGTAGGACAGGGCGTTGTTAGGACTGAAGCTTTCTTT
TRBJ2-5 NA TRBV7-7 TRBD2 CASSLARGLAGEETQYF TGTGCTAGCAGCTTAGCGCGGGGGCTAGCGGGGGAAGAGACCCAGTACTTC
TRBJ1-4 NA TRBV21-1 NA CASSASCRVGEKLFF TGTGCCAGCAGCGCCAGTTGCAGGGTGGGAGAAAAACTGTTTTTT
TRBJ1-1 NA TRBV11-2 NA CASSPETGLRTEAFF TGTGCCAGCAGCCCTGAGACCGGGTTGAGAACTGAAGCTTTCTTT
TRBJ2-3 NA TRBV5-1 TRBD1 CASLQGAPTDTQYF TGCGCCAGCCTCCAGGGGGCACCCACAGATACGCAGTATTTT
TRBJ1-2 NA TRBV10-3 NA CAISESTGLGYTF TGTGCCATCAGTGAGTCTACAGGGCTTGGCTACACCTTC
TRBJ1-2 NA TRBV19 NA CASSIDMSWGRSYGYTF TGTGCCAGTAGTATAGATATGTCATGGGGGCGCAGCTATGGCTACACCTTC
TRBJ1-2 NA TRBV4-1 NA CASSQHSATNYGYTF TGCGCCAGCAGCCAACACAGTGCTACTAACTATGGCTACACCTTC
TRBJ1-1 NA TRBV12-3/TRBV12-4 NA CASRASVNTEAFF TGTGCCAGCAGAGCCTCGGTGAACACTGAAGCTTTCTTT
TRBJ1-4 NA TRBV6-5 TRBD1 CASCSGTGEIEKLFF TGTGCCAGCTGCTCCGGGACAGGAGAGATAGAAAAACTGTTTTTT
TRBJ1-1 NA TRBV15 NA CATRVTVNTEAFF TGTGCCACCAGGGTGACAGTGAACACTGAAGCTTTCTTT